This TCR beta chain was profiled in a study of blood T cell repertoires in COVID-19. Clones were read by immunoSEQ multiplex PCR, and TCRdb kept only the in-frame ones, dropping some. The sample contains 200,000 to 250,000 clones, around 88% of which appear only once. The germline V gene has CDR1 DFQATT and CDR2 SNEGSKA (reference sequence). With V trimmed by 3 bases and J by 9 bases, 10 bases remained unmatched. The CDR3 runs to 15 residues. The chain links TRBV20-1 to TRBJ2-1; 11 positions agree with TRBD2. The specimen sequenced was peripheral blood. The TCR sequence derives from an elderly man with acute or convalescent COVID-19. CDR3 region: CSASLLAGVGSEQFF. The CDR3 DNA reads as TGCAGTGCTAGTCTACTAGCGGGAGTTGGATCTGAGCAGTTCTTC.